This entry is about one TCR beta chain. J gave up 1 base and V 3 bases, and 8 bases lay outside the gene matches. The CDR3 contains 16 residues. CDR1 MDHEN and CDR2 SYDVKM come from the germline V gene. This specimen belongs to a study of T cell responses to AZD1222 COVID-19 vaccine. Using immunoSEQ multiplex PCR, the repertoire was profiled, and TCRdb retains in-frame clones only, with some absent. The table shows around 150,000 clones, with around 93% occurring only once. Source: peripheral blood, taken 28 days after the second AZD1222 dose. This clonotype was obtained from an adult who received the AZD1222 COVID-19 vaccine. V is TRBV28 and J is TRBJ2-7; the match to TRBD1 covers 8 bases. The CDR3 region has the DNA TGTGCCAGCAGTTTGGGACCGGGACAGGATTCCTACGAGCAGTACTTC. It codes for CASSLGPGQDSYEQYF.